This passage covers 2 T cell receptor beta chains from one sample sequenced in a study of early T cells in non-severe SARS-CoV-2 infection listed by TCRdb under 2021. Libraries were built with 5' RACE. The instrument given in TCRdb is NextSeq 500. The public reads were quality trimmed at Q25 with fastp and then assembled into clones with MiXCR by TCRdb, keeping productive beta chains. Each entry is one CDR3 protein sequence, shown with its most common DNA and genes. Within this sample are about 55,000 distinct CDR3 sequences, with around an eighth of them counted one time only. Approximately 1.3% of the sample is in the top ten clones. Sequenced: whole blood. Every receptor here comes from an adult who was a healthcare worker with PCR-confirmed SARS-CoV-2 infection or an uninfected control (not recorded which).

There are many counts of this clonotype. The CDR3 sequence is CASSLDLVGQSVRETQYF. The CDR3 bases are TGTGCCAGCAGCTTAGATCTCGTAGGCCAGAGCGTTCGAGAGACCCAGTACTTC. The chain combines TRBV11-2 with TRBJ2-5; D not certain. CDR3 length equals 18 residues. The V end lost 0 bases, the J end lost 4 bases, and 21 bases lay between the germline ends. Germline values: CDR1 SGHAT, CDR2 FQNNGV.

The chain carries TRBV27 and TRBJ2-1, with 12 bases identical to TRBD2. The CDR3 consists of 15 residues. J lost 4 bases, V lost 7 bases, and 5 bases had no gene match. The germline gives CDR1 MNHEY, CDR2 SMNVEV (reference sequence). CDR3 residues: CASNQLAGGYNEQFF. The CDR3, as DNA: TGTGCCAGCAACCAACTAGCGGGGGGTTACAATGAGCAGTTCTTC.